By sample fraction, the clone carrying this T cell receptor beta chain is medium-sized. The target antigen is unknown. The same CDR3 can be traced to other DNA sequences in this sample. Clones were read by immunoSEQ multiplex PCR, and TCRdb kept only the in-frame ones, dropping some. The data hold 50,000 or so clones, with around 75% observed a single time. No patient escaped relapse after autologous stem cell transplantation, and brentuximab vedotin exposure varied. Complete response, partial response or progressive disease was recorded as best response. This entry comes from a study of PD-1 blockade in classical Hodgkin lymphoma. Study-level findings and limits: Nivolumab initiated under 1 year post-ASCT led to patient exclusion.

The CDR3 is 13 residues long. The V gene's germline CDR1 is SGHTA and CDR2 FQGTGA. Trimming removed 5 bases at V and 4 bases at J, with 11 bases between. This TCR was sampled from a human donor with classical Hodgkin lymphoma. The rearrangement uses TRBV7-3 and TRBJ1-1; D ambiguous. Material: peripheral blood mononuclear cells (PBMCs), obtained before the second cycle of nivolumab. For the CDR3, the DNA is TGTGCCAGCAGCCCCGGGTTGGGCACTGAAGCTTTCTTT. Translated: CASSPGLGTEAFF.